This T cell receptor beta chain came from a study of OX40 agonist ivuxolimab in advanced cancers. Only in-frame clones appear in the TCRdb table, and some are missing; sequencing was by immunoSEQ multiplex PCR. The table shows more than 50,000 clones, with about 79% occurring only once. This clone has only a few counts. V shed 0 bases and J 6 bases; nucleotides not matched to a gene: 13. Germline loops: CDR1 SGDLS, CDR2 YYNGEE. The CDR3 runs to 18 residues. The chain couples TRBV9 to TRBJ2-2; 8 bases match TRBD1. This TCR came from an adult with an advanced solid tumor such as melanoma, head and neck, liver or kidney cancer. The sample here was CD4+ or CD8+ T cells sorted from blood, taken in a trial of the OX40 agonist ivuxolimab. Here the CDR3 reads CASSVGSDQGAIAGELFF. The CDR3 coding sequence is TGTGCCAGCAGCGTAGGCTCTGACCAGGGGGCAATCGCCGGGGAGCTGTTTTTT.